This T cell receptor (beta chain) is drawn from a study of blood T cell repertoires in COVID-19. Whole-study context: Some COVID-19 samples were acute and others convalescent; all came from the United States, Italy and Spain.

The repertoire was sequenced with immunoSEQ multiplex PCR; TCRdb's copy has only in-frame clones and lacks some. The repertoire consists of about 320,000 clones, with 89% occurring once and the leading ten covering approximately 5%. This clone was seen a handful of times. The germline V gene encodes CDR1 KGHSH and CDR2 LQKENI. The CDR3 is 14 amino acids. V lost 2 bases and J lost 6, with 10 bases in between. Study members were between about 18 and 89 years old and lived in approximately 25 US regions. Cohort placement rested on clinical history that participants reported themselves. The clonotype comes from a man in his 60s who had recovered from COVID-19. The sequenced sample was PBMCs or T cells enriched from blood (not recorded which). V gene TRBV18 combines with J gene TRBJ2-2; D remains unclear. Here the CDR3 reads CASSPVSLSGELFF. CDR3 coding DNA: TGTGCCAGCTCACCAGTCAGTTTATCCGGGGAGCTGTTTTTT.